One sample yielded the 25 T cell receptor beta chains listed below, sequenced in a study of esophageal squamous cell carcinoma under preoperative chemotherapy. TCRdb re-analysed the PCR reads in MiXCR, keeping a single row per CDR3 protein. The data show some 32,000 distinct CDR3 sequences, with under 60% seen just once and roughly 25% held by the top ten. Regarding time point: after preoperative PTX-NDP chemotherapy. Sampling was carried out from a patient given preoperative chemotherapy. The receptor source for this set is a human donor with esophageal squamous cell carcinoma. The donor label of this sample is uncertain.

This clonotype counts as medium-sized. The gene calls are TRBV7-2 and TRBJ2-5, with TRBD2 matching 11 bases. The CDR3 contains 16 residues. Trimming removed 1 base from V and 4 bases from J; junction bases left unmatched: 5. CDR1 and CDR2 from the germline V gene are SGHTA and FQGNSA. The CDR3 coding sequence is TGTGCCAGCAGCTTAGAGGTTAGCGGGGGGGCAGAGACCCAGTACTTC. Protein: CASSLEVSGGAETQYF.

This clonotype was seen just once. CDR3 region: CASSRNQGDAANTQYF. The CDR3 nucleotides are TGTGCCAGCAGTCGCAACCAGGGGGACGCGGCAAATACGCAGTACTTC. This chain connects TRBV6-1 to TRBJ2-3; 7 bases line up with TRBD1. The end of the DNA is better explained by TRBJ2-7, so the J call may be wrong. CDR1 and CDR2 from the germline V gene are MNHNS and SASEGT. CDR3 length equals 16 residues.

This clonotype was counted at least ten times. This chain links TRBV12-3 or TRBV12-4 with TRBJ1-5; TRBD1 matches 7 bases. The CDR3 extends over 15 amino acids. J was trimmed by 5 bases and V by 7 bases; bases with no gene match: 11. CDR3 coding DNA: TGTGCCAGCAACGGGGGGCAGGGGGACGATCAGCCCCAGCATTTT. It codes for CASNGGQGDDQPQHF.

The sample holds many counts of this clonotype. The chain employs TRBV11-2 and TRBJ1-4; D gene uncertain. V lost 1 base to trimming and J lost 7 bases, with 13 bases between them. The CDR3 runs to 15 residues. CDR1 SGHAT and CDR2 FQNNGV come from the germline V gene. CDR3 coding DNA: TGTGCCAGCAGCTTAGTCGCAGGCTTTGGTGAAAAACTGTTTTTT. It codes for CASSLVAGFGEKLFF.

A few counts support this clonotype. The chain couples TRBV27 to TRBJ2-3; tentative D call: TRBD2 (5 bases). The CDR3 loop spans 15 amino acids. The germline gives CDR1 MNHEY, CDR2 SMNVEV (reference sequence). The ends were cut back, 4 bases at V and 0 bases at J, with 11 bases in the middle. CDR3 sequence (DNA): TGTGCCAGCAGTTCCCAACTAGGTAGCACAGATACGCAGTATTTT. Translating it yields CASSSQLGSTDTQYF.

This clonotype has only a few counts. This chain uses TRBV6-2 or TRBV6-3 with TRBJ2-1; 9 nucleotides agree with TRBD1. The V gene end was trimmed by 4 bases and the J gene end by 10 bases; junction bases not matched to a gene: 11. This CDR3 is built from 15 residues. The germline gives CDR1 MNHEY, CDR2 SVGEGT. The CDR3 DNA reads TGTGCCAGCAGTTCCCCGGACAGGGGTTCCTACGAGCAGTTCTTC. Its protein is CASSSPDRGSYEQFF.

This clonotype was observed a single time. The chain recombines TRBV19 with TRBJ2-3; D not certain. V lost 6 bases to trimming and J lost 1 base, with 17 bases between them. The CDR3 runs 16 residues. The germline V gene has CDR1 LNHDA and CDR2 SQIVND (reference sequence). As DNA, the CDR3 is TGTGCCAGTAGGAGTGGGTCGATTCCTCGCACAGATACGCAGTATTTT. Amino acid sequence: CASRSGSIPRTDTQYF.

There are many counts of this clonotype. The chain links TRBV6-5 to TRBJ2-7, with a tentative D call TRBD1 (6 bases). Germline V lookup: CDR1 MNHEY, CDR2 SVGAGI. This CDR3 comprises 14 residues. V lost 4 bases and J lost 0, with 10 bases in between. The CDR3 sequence: CASSSSTGSYEQYF. As DNA, the CDR3 is TGTGCCAGCAGTTCCTCGACAGGCTCCTACGAGCAGTACTTC.

Of note for this clonotype: Sequence at one end of the junction differs from germline and may be a read error. The chain is built from TRBV11-2 and TRBJ2-3; TRBD2 matches at 8 bases. This CDR3 has 15 residues. Looked up from germline, CDR1 is SGHAT and CDR2 is FQNNGV. As DNA, the CDR3 is TGTGCCAGCAGCTTACTCCGGGGGGGTCCGGAGACGCAGTACTTT. Protein product: CASSLLRGGPETQYF.

The sample holds a few counts of this clonotype. This chain connects TRBV7-2 to TRBJ2-5; 10 nucleotides agree with TRBD2. The CDR3 runs to 16 residues. The trim removed 3 bases at V and 2 bases at J, leaving 6 bases unmatched. Per the germline V gene, CDR1 is SGHTA and CDR2 is FQGNSA. The CDR3 coding sequence is TGTGCCAGCAGCTTGGGTAGCGGGAGGTCTCAAGAGACCCAGTACTTC. Translated: CASSLGSGRSQETQYF.

This clonotype occurred many times. It may be a read error: a sequence one base away is much more abundant. The chain links TRBV7-6 to TRBJ2-1; the match to TRBD2 covers 13 bases. With V trimmed by 5 bases and J by 10 bases, 17 bases remained unmatched. Germline V lookup: CDR1 SGHVS, CDR2 FNYEAQ. The CDR3 has 18 amino acids. CDR3 residues: CASSQGLAGVDRSYEQFF. Written as DNA, the CDR3 is TGTGCCAGCAGCCAAGGACTAGCGGGGGTGGACCGCTCCTACGAGCAGTTCTTC. The full variable domain, its missing parts supplied by reference TRBV7-6 and TRBJ2-1, is GAGVSQSPRYKVTKRGQDVALRCDPISGHVSLYWYRQALGQGPEFLTYFNYEAQQDKSGLPNDRFSAERPEGSISTLTIQRTEQRDSAMYRCASSQGLAGVDRSYEQFFGPGTRLTVL.

V usage is TRBV7-3 and J usage is TRBJ2-1, with TRBD2 matching 10 bases. The germline CDR1 and CDR2 sequences are SGHTA and FQGTGA. This CDR3 comprises 15 residues. With V trimmed by 5 bases and J by 4 bases, 5 bases remained unmatched. This CDR3 is CASSPTSGEYNEQFF. CDR3 nucleotides: TGTGCCAGCAGCCCTACTAGCGGGGAATACAATGAGCAGTTCTTC.

The chain links TRBV7-8 to TRBJ2-7; D unclear. The V gene lost 9 bases and the J gene lost 5 bases, with 17 bases spanning the gap. The CDR3 runs 13 residues. Germline CDR1 and CDR2: SGHVS and FQNEAQ. The CDR3 sequence: CASALDSGNEQYF. The CDR3 coding sequence is TGTGCCAGTGCTCTGGATTCAGGAAACGAGCAGTACTTC.

As regards this clonotype: Mismatch with germline at one junction end may stem from a read error. This chain links TRBV12-3 or TRBV12-4 with TRBJ2-1; 8 bases map to TRBD2. This CDR3 comprises 16 residues. The CDR3 nucleotides are TGTGCCAGCAGTTCCGCCCAGGCGGGGGGCACAAATAAGCAGTTTTTC. Translation gives CASSSAQAGGTNKQFF.

V gene TRBV7-2 combines with J gene TRBJ2-5; 7 bases fit TRBD2. The junction had 3 bases not matched to a gene; V was cut back by 4 bases and J by 1 base. CDR3 size: 14 residues. Germline V gene sequence: CDR1 SGHTA, CDR2 FQGNSA. The chain's CDR3 is CASSWGGSQETQYF. The CDR3 DNA reads TGTGCCAGCAGCTGGGGGGGGAGCCAAGAGACCCAGTACTTC.

V is TRBV7-2 and J is TRBJ2-6; unclear D gene. V was shortened by 10 bases and J by 0 bases, with 13 bases between the two germline ends. Germline V gives CDR1 SGHTA, CDR2 FQGNSA. CDR3 length equals 15 residues. The CDR3 here is CANLLSLSGANVLTF. CDR3 nucleotides: TGTGCCAACCTCCTTAGTCTCTCTGGGGCCAACGTCCTGACTTTC.

For the CDR3, the DNA is TGTGCCAGCAGACTCGACAGGGTGTGGTACGAGCAGTACTTC. Amino acids: CASRLDRVWYEQYF. The chain carries TRBV12-3 or TRBV12-4 and TRBJ2-7; 7 nucleotides line up with TRBD1. CDR3 size: 14 residues. V lost 6 bases, J lost 4 bases, and 9 bases stayed unmatched.

In its sample, this clonotype was seen many times. The chain carries TRBV7-3 and TRBJ2-3; TRBD1 matches 9 bases. The CDR3 is 17 amino acids. The ends lost 5 bases at V and 3 bases at J; junction bases unmatched: 12. Germline values: CDR1 SGHTA, CDR2 FQGTGA. This CDR3 reads CASSPTSNRGPTDTQYF. The CDR3 DNA follows: TGTGCCAGCAGCCCCACCTCCAACAGGGGGCCGACAGATACGCAGTATTTT.

This chain connects TRBV7-2 to TRBJ1-2; unclear D gene. The V end lost 0 bases, the J end lost 8 bases, and 16 bases lay between the germline ends. This CDR3 is built from 15 residues. Per germline, CDR1 SGHTA and CDR2 FQGNSA. CDR3 sequence reads: CASSLATTGSSGYTF. The DNA for the CDR3 is TGTGCCAGCAGCTTAGCCACTACCGGTAGCTCCGGCTACACCTTC. Full variable domain (remainder filled in from reference TRBV7-2 and TRBJ1-2): GAGVSQSPSNKVTEKGKDVELRCDPISGHTALYWYRQSLGQGLEFLIYFQGNSAPDKSGLPSDRFSAERTGGSVSTLTIQRTQQEDSAVYLCASSLATTGSSGYTFGSGTRLTVV.

The rearrangement links TRBV11-3 to TRBJ2-3; 7 nucleotides align to TRBD2. The DNA end favors TRBJ2-7, so the J call may be wrong. This CDR3 contains 17 residues. CDR1 and CDR2 (germline): SGHNT, YENEEA. CDR3 nucleotides: TGTGCCAGCAGCTGCGAAGCGGGGATGTGGGCCGAAGATACGCAGTACTTC. As protein: CASSCEAGMWAEDTQYF.

A word on this clonotype: At one end, the junction sequence differs from germline, possibly due to a read error. V gene TRBV12-3 or TRBV12-4 combines with J gene TRBJ2-5, with 9 bases that match TRBD2. The CDR3 sequence is 16 residues long. This chain's CDR3 is CASRRTGGGATETQYF. CDR3 nucleotides: TGTGCCAGCAGGAGGACTGGCGGGGGGGCCACAGAGACGCAGTACTTT.

This clonotype was seen at least ten times. The chain links TRBV5-8 to TRBJ2-1, with no clear D. Germline V CDR1 and CDR2: SGHTS, YDEGEE. Trimming removed 2 bases from V and 2 bases from J, with 8 bases in between. CDR3 length: 14 amino acids. CDR3 in amino acids: CASSLGLPYNEQFF. The CDR3 DNA sequence: TGTGCCAGCAGCTTAGGGCTCCCCTACAATGAGCAGTTCTTC.

This clonotype came up once. At one boundary the junction diverges from the germline segment, which might be a read error. This chain uses TRBV4-3 with TRBJ2-3; D might be TRBD2 (6 bases). This CDR3 spans 16 amino acids. Germline V gene lookup returns CDR1 LGHNA and CDR2 YSLEER. The CDR3 here is CASSQDQRGTQNTQYF. CDR3 DNA: TGCGCCAGCAGCCAAGATCAACGCGGGACCCAAAATACGCAGTACTTT.

This clonotype appeared a single time. The junction departs from germline at one end; a sequencing error may be responsible. This chain links TRBV12-3 or TRBV12-4 with TRBJ2-3; D is perhaps TRBD1 (6 bases). There are 13 residues in the CDR3. CDR3: CASRPQSTGTLYF. The CDR3 coding sequence is TGTGCCAGCAGACCCCAAAGCACAGGGACGCTGTATTTT.

The chain joins TRBV4-3 to TRBJ2-7, with 9 bases matching TRBD1. The CDR3 is made up of 14 amino acids. Trimming took 1 base from V and 2 from J; bases not matched to a gene: 0. Looked up from germline, CDR1 is LGHNA and CDR2 is YSLEER. The CDR3 here is CASSQGDRAYEQYF. For the CDR3, the DNA is TGCGCCAGCAGCCAAGGGGACAGGGCCTACGAGCAGTACTTC.